These 3 T cell receptor beta chains share one sample of origin, sequenced in a study of post-analysis software for immune sequencing data. General observations from the study: TRBV segments more frequent in patients than in controls numbered roughly 5 and included TRBV5-6, TRBV5-1 and TRBV20-1.

cDNA libraries of TCR beta carried unique molecular identifiers. Using its own MiXCR run on the PCR reads, TCRdb lists one record per CDR3 protein. The data contain about 200,000 distinct CDR3 sequences, around 29% of them singletons. These receptors' antigens are unknown. Specimen: blood. The receptors here all came from a girl aged 2-17 years with multiple sclerosis.

This clonotype was detected a few times. V usage is TRBV4-1 and J usage is TRBJ1-6, with D perhaps TRBD1 (5 bases). Between the trimmed V and J ends, which lost 5 bases and 6 bases, there was a span of 14 bases. Germline V gene data show CDR1 as MGHRA and CDR2 as YSYEKL. CDR3 length: 15 residues. CDR3 nucleotide sequence: TGCGCCAGCAGCGGACCGGGACTCCGTAATTCACCCCTCCACTTT. Protein product: CASSGPGLRNSPLHF.

This clonotype was picked up many times. The chain uses TRBV29-1 and TRBJ2-1, with TRBD2 matching over 12 bases. Germline V gene sequence: CDR1 SQVTM, CDR2 ANQGSEA. The CDR3 extends over 13 amino acids. The ends lost 5 bases at V and 8 bases at J; junction bases unmatched: 4. The CDR3: CSVLAGGIYEQFF. The CDR3 nucleotides are TGCAGCGTTCTAGCGGGGGGGATTTATGAGCAGTTCTTC.

This clonotype was recorded at least ten times. The chain joins TRBV6-5 to TRBJ2-7; 8 bases fit TRBD1. Per germline, CDR1 MNHEY and CDR2 SVGAGI. The CDR3 is 14 amino acids. The V gene end was trimmed by 2 bases and the J gene end by 2 bases; junction bases not matched to a gene: 2. CDR3 DNA: TGTGCCAGCAGTTACGGACAGGGCCCCTACGAGCAGTACTTC. Residues: CASSYGQGPYEQYF.